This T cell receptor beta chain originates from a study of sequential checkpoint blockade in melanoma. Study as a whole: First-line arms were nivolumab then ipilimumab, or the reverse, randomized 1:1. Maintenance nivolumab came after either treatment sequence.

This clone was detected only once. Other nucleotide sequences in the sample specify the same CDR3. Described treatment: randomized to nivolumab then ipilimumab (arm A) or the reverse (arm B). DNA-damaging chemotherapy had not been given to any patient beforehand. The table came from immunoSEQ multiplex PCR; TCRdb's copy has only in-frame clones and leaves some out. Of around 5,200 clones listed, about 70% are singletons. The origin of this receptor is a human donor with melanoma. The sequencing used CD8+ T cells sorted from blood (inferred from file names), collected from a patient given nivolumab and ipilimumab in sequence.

For the CDR3, the DNA is TGTGCCAGCAGCTTATATAGTCGCGAGCGGGAGGTATGGTACAATGAGCAGTTCTTC. Encoded protein: CASSLYSREREVWYNEQFF. V gene TRBV7-3 combines with J gene TRBJ2-1, with 9 bases identical to TRBD2. V was pared by 2 bases and J by 4 bases, with 15 bases of the junction left unmatched. Germline assignment: CDR1 SGHTA and CDR2 FQGTGA. The CDR3 is 19 amino acids.